This TCR beta chain was profiled in a study of human T cells and chemical hapten exposure. As for the study in general: Patch tests applied 0.01% DPC to the upper back and were scored after 6 days. Patients, chiefly female, had alopecia areata, totalis or universalis.

This CDR3 has 13 residues. Trimming shortened V by 1 base and J by 6 bases, and 10 bases separated the two germline ends. In germline, CDR1 is SGHRS, CDR2 YFSETQ. A single record per CDR3 protein comes from TCRdb applying MiXCR to the RACE reads. The sample contains some 300,000 distinct CDR3 sequences, over 5% of which appear only once. Indicated time point: pre-sensitization, week 0. Sample treatment: therapeutic diphenylcyclopropenone sensitization with weekly scalp DPC. The specimen was whole blood, collected in connection with sensitization to the hapten diphenylcyclopropenone (DPC). This sequence originates from a woman under 30 with alopecia areata. Some clones in this sample may be carry-over from other donors' samples. The V gene is TRBV5-1, the J gene TRBJ1-2; D ambiguous. The CDR3 DNA sequence: TGCGCCAGCAGCTTGTCACTTACGAATGGCTACACCTTC. The encoded protein is CASSLSLTNGYTF.